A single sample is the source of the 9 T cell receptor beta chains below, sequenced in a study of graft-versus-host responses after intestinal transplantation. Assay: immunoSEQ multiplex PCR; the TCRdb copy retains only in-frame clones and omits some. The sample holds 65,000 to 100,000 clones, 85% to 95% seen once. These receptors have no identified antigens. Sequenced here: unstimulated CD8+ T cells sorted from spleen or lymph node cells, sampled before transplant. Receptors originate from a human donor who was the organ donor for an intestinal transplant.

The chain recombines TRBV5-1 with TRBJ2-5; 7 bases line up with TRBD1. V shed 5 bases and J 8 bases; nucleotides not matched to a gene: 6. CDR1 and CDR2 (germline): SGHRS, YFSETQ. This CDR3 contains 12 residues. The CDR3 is CASSVEGATQYF. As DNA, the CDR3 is TGCGCCAGCAGTGTCGAGGGGGCCACCCAGTACTTC.

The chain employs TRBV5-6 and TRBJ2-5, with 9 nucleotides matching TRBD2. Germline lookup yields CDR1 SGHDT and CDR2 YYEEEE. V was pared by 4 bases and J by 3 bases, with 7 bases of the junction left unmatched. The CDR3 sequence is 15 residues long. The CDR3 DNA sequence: TGTGCCAGCAGCAGCGGACTAGCGCTGAAAGAGACCCAGTACTTC. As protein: CASSSGLALKETQYF.

In DNA, the CDR3 is TGTGCCAGCAGCTTAGCCCCCTGGGAGGAGGGTTACGAGCAGTACTTC. It yields the protein CASSLAPWEEGYEQYF. The chain employs TRBV11-3 and TRBJ2-7; possibly TRBD2 for D (6 bases). Between the trimmed V and J ends, which lost 1 base and 4 bases, there was a span of 17 bases. This CDR3 has 16 amino acids. In germline, CDR1 is SGHNT, CDR2 YENEEA. Looking up the rest from reference TRBV11-3 and TRBJ2-7 gives the full variable domain: EAGVVQSPRYKIIEKKQPVAFWCNPISGHNTLYWYLQNLGQGPELLIRYENEEAVDDSQLPKDRFSAERLKGVDSTLKIQPAELGDSAVYLCASSLAPWEEGYEQYFGPGTRLTVT.

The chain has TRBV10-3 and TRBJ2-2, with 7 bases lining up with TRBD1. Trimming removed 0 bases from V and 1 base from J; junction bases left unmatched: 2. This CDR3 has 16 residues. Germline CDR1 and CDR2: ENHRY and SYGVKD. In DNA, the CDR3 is TGTGCCATCAGTGAGTCTCCAGGGGGGAACACCGGGGAGCTGTTTTTT. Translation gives CAISESPGGNTGELFF.

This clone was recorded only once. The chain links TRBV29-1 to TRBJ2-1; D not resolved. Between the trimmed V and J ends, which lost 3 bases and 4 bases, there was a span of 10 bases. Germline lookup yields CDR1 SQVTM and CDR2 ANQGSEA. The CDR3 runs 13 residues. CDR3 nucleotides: TGCAGCGTTGATGCTAGGATTTACAATGAGCAGTTCTTC. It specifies CSVDARIYNEQFF.

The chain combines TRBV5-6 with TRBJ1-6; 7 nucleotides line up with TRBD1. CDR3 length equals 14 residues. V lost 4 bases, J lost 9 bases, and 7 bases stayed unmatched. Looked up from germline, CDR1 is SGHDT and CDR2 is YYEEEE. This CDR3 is CASSPTGLGSPLHF. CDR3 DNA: TGTGCCAGCAGCCCGACAGGGTTAGGTTCACCCCTCCACTTT.

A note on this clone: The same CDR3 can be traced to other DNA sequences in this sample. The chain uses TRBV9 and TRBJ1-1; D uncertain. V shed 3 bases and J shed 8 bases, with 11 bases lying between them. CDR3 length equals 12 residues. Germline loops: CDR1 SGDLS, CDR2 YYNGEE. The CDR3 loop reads CASSAGGGEAFF. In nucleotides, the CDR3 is TGTGCCAGCAGCGCGGGTGGCGGAGAAGCTTTCTTT.

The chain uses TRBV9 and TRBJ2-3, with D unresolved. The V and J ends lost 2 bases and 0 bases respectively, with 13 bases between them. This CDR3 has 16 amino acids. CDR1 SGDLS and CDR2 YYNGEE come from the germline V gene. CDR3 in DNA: TGTGCCAGCAGCGTCACGGTAGCTTCTAGCACAGATACGCAGTATTTT. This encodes CASSVTVASSTDTQYF.

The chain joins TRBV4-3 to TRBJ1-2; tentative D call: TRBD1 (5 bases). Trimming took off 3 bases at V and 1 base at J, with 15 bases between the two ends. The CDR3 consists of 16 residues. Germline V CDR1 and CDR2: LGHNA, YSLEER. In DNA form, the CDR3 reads TGCGCCAGCAGCCACTTCGACAGACGTTATAACTATGGCTACACCTTC. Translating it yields CASSHFDRRYNYGYTF.